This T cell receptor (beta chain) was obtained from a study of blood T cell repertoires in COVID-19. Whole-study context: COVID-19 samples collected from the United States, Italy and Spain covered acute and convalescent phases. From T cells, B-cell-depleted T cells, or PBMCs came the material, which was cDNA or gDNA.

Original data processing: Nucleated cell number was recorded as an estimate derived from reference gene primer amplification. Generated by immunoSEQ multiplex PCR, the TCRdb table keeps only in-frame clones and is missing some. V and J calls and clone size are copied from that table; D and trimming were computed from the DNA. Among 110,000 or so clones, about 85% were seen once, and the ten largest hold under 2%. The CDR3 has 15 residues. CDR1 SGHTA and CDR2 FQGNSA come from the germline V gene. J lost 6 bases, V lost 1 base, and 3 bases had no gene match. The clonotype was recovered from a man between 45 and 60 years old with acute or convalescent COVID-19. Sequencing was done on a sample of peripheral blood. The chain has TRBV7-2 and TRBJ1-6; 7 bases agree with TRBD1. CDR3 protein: CASSLVQGSNSPLHF. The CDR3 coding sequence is TGTGCCAGCAGCTTAGTACAGGGGAGTAATTCACCCCTCCACTTT.